This TCR beta chain was found in a study of Ad26.COV2.S vaccination and SARS-CoV-2 variants. Study information: Dosing was one shot or two shots 56 days apart.

A single count supports this clone. The CDR3 sequence is 14 residues long. Germline CDR1 is SGHNT and CDR2 is YENEEA. After removal of 5 bases from V and 5 bases from J, the junction contained 6 bases not matched to a gene. Here immunoSEQ multiplex PCR was the method, and the copy in TCRdb shows in-frame clones only, minus some. The table includes about 450,000 clones, about 88% detected once. Treatment indicated: around 19 received Ad26.COV2.S at low or high dose, single or two shots; several received placebo; per-sample allocation not given. At day 63 after the first vaccine or placebo injection, samples were drawn. SARS-CoV-2 spike from the Wuhan strain was encoded by the vaccine, an Ad26 vector.

This rearrangement joins TRBV11-3 to TRBJ1-1, with TRBD1 matching over 9 bases. The specimen comprised peripheral blood, sampled in a trial of Ad26.COV2.S vaccine versus placebo. This clonotype originated in a person aged 18-65 years who received the Ad26.COV2.S COVID-19 vaccine or a placebo. CDR3 nucleotide sequence: TGTGCCAGCAGCCCACAGGGGGCGAGAACTGAAGCTTTCTTT. Its translation: CASSPQGARTEAFF.